A selection of T cell receptor beta chains follows, all from one sample in a study of cytotoxic CD8 clonotypes in ibrutinib-treated CLL. Repertoires were generated with immunoSEQ multiplex PCR, while TCRdb's copy carries only in-frame clones and drops some. Of about 89,000 clones detected, 78% appear once; the ten largest clones hold 32%. The specimen comprised PBMCs, sampled after 12 months of ibrutinib treatment. The source is a human donor with chronic lymphocytic leukemia. The CDR3 runs from the conserved cysteine through the conserved F or W. Fields, in order: V gene, clone size, D gene, CDR3 length, J gene, CDR3 DNA, CDR3 protein. A D gene is named only where the DNA matches it firmly. Clone size is not always given. Where it is, it says once, few, many or a class for expanded clones.

TRBV27,.,.,16,TRBJ1-2,TGTGCCAGCAGTCCATCCCATGACAGGAAAGTACATGGCTACACCTTC,CASSPSHDRKVHGYTF
TRBV19,.,.,13,TRBJ1-1,TGTGCCAGTAGTATCACGGAAAACACTGAAGCTTTCTTT,CASSITENTEAFF
TRBV5-1,few,.,17,TRBJ2-7,TGCGCCAGCAGCTTGAGTACGGGTAGGGTGGTCCCTCGCGAGCAGTACTTC,CASSLSTGRVVPREQYF
TRBV9,.,.,15,TRBJ1-6,TGTGCCAGCAGCGCCGAGGGTACCTATAATTCACCCCTCCACTTT,CASSAEGTYNSPLHF
TRBV2,.,.,13,TRBJ1-2,TGTGCCACCGGGCATGGGGGGGAAGGTGGCTACACCTTC,CATGHGGEGGYTF
TRBV7-3,.,TRBD2,13,TRBJ2-1,TGTGCCAGCAGCACTAGCGGAGACAATGAGCAGTTCTTC,CASSTSGDNEQFF
TRBV7-2,.,.,15,TRBJ2-4,TGTGCCAGCAGCCCCCGGACAGTAGCCAAAAACATTCAGTACTTC,CASSPRTVAKNIQYF
TRBV6-5,.,TRBD1,14,TRBJ1-1,TGTGCCAGCATCAGACAGGGTGAAAGCACTGAAGCTTTCTTT,CASIRQGESTEAFF
TRBV7-9,few,.,12,TRBJ2-1,TGTGCCAGCAGCTCCTCGGCCAATGAGCAGTTCTTC,CASSSSANEQFF
TRBV7-8,few,.,14,TRBJ1-2,TGTGCCAGCAGCTGGGAACAGAGGAGGGAGGGCTACACCTTC,CASSWEQRREGYTF
TRBV6-6,.,.,11,TRBJ2-1,TGTGCCAGCTCGCTTTACAATGAGCAGTTCTTC,CASSLYNEQFF
TRBV28,.,.,13,TRBJ1-5,TGTGCCATCAAAGGAGTTAGCAATCAGCCCCAGCATTTT,CAIKGVSNQPQHF
TRBV7-3,.,TRBD1,15,TRBJ2-5,TGTGCCAGCAGCCAGGTCACAGGGGGCCGAGAGACCCAGTACTTC,CASSQVTGGRETQYF
TRBV30,.,.,14,TRBJ2-2,TGTGCCTGGAGCGGGGGAAGTAACACCGGGGAGCTGTTTTTT,CAWSGGSNTGELFF
TRBV7-6,.,.,14,TRBJ2-5,TGTGCCAGCAGCGCGGGACAGATCCAAGAGACCCAGTACTTC,CASSAGQIQETQYF
TRBV7-2,.,.,13,TRBJ1-2,TGTGCCAGCAGCTTGCCTACATCGGCTGGCTACACCTTC,CASSLPTSAGYTF
TRBV2,few,TRBD1,15,TRBJ1-3,TGTGCCAGCAGTGAAACAGGGGGCTACGGAAACACCATATATTTT,CASSETGGYGNTIYF
TRBV7-9,.,.,12,TRBJ1-1,TGTGCCAGCAGCTTATCTGTCAGTGAAGCTTTCTTT,CASSLSVSEAFF
TRBV28,.,.,14,TRBJ1-2,TGTGCCAGCAGTTTAGGGGGTTCGAACGGTGGCTACACCTTC,CASSLGGSNGGYTF
TRBV19,once,.,14,TRBJ2-3,TGTGCCAGTAGAGGCGGGGCTCTCACAGATACGCAGTATTTT,CASRGGALTDTQYF